The clone carrying this T cell receptor beta chain was seen just once. Its target is not known. This record belongs to a study of T cell responses to AZD1222 COVID-19 vaccine. General observations from the study: Spike-wide coverage was observed for vaccine-associated CD4 TCRs, with dominant responses at 160-218 and 743-854. Only after the peak T cell response were repertoires sampled.

This table comes from immunoSEQ multiplex PCR, and its TCRdb copy is limited to in-frame clones, with some not included. The table records roughly 150,000 clones, 90% of them present only once. The J segment lost 6 bases and the V segment lost 6 bases, leaving 10 bases of the junction unmatched. The CDR3 totals 14 residues. Germline V gene data show CDR1 as SNHLY and CDR2 as FYNNEI. The sequence came from an adult who received the AZD1222 COVID-19 vaccine. The chain is built from TRBV2 and TRBJ2-5, with 7 bases fitting TRBD1. The material sequenced was peripheral blood, taken 28 days after the second AZD1222 dose. CDR3: CASRSGQVAQTQYF. CDR3 sequence (DNA): TGTGCCAGCAGGTCCGGACAGGTAGCGCAGACCCAGTACTTC.